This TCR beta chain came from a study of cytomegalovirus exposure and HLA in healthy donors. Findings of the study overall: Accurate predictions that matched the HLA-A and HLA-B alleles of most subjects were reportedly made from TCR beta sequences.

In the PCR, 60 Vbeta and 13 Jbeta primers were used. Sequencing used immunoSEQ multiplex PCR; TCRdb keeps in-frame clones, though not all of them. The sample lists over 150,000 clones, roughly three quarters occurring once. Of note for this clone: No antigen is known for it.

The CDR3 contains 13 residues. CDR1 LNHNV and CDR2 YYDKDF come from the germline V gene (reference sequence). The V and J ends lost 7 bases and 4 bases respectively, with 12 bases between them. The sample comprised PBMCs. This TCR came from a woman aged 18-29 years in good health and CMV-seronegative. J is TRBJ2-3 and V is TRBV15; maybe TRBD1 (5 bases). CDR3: CATTQGWSDTQYF. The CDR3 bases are TGTGCCACCACCCAGGGTTGGTCAGATACGCAGTATTTT.